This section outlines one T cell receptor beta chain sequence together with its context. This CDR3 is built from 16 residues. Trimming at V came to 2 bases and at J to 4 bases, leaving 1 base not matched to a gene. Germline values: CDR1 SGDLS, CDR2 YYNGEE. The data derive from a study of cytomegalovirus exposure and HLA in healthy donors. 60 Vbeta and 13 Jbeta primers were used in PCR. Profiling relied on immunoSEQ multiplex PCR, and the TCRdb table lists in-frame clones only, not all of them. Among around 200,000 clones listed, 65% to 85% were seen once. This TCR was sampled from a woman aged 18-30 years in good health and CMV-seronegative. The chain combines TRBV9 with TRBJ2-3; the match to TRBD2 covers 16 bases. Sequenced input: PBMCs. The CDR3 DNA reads TGTGCCAGCAGCGTGGGACTAGCGGGGGGGCCAGATACGCAGTATTTT. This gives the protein CASSVGLAGGPDTQYF.